The T cell receptor (beta chain) under discussion was sequenced for a study of T cell repertoires in cytomegalovirus infection. At the level of the study: It was the public TCR beta signatures that indicated both CMV infection and matching HLA type. Whole-study results and caveats: There were HLA-C-restricted CMV-specific TCR beta clonotypes dominating the ex vivo response. The study identified carriers of CMV plus the relevant HLA from cumulative public TCR beta family frequency.

Trimming left V 3 bases short and J 4 bases short, with 15 bases between. This CDR3 spans 15 amino acids. From germline, CDR1 is SGHTA and CDR2 FQGNSA. TCRdb re-called the reads through MiXCR, storing one row per CDR3 protein. The sample gives roughly 230,000 distinct CDR3 sequences, approximately 22% of which show up once; about 20% is in the top ten. This clonotype was picked up many times. Its antigen remains unidentified. The receptor was derived from a human donor in good health (CMV status not recorded). Some clones in this sample may be carry-over from other donors' samples. Input material: CD8+ T cells from PBMCs. The chain combines TRBV7-2 with TRBJ1-2, with D perhaps TRBD1 (6 bases). CDR3 coding DNA: TGTGCCAGCAGCTTCATGACAGGAATGATCTATGGCTACACCTTC. Translated: CASSFMTGMIYGYTF.